Below, one TCR beta chain is given with its context. Its antigen is not identified. The CDR3 has 12 amino acids. CDR1 is SEHNR and CDR2 is FQNEAQ in the germline V gene (reference sequence). V was clipped by 5 bases and J by 5 bases, with 7 bases between them. This table comes from immunoSEQ multiplex PCR, and its TCRdb copy is limited to in-frame clones, with some not included. The sample yields approximately 110,000 clones, approximately 86% seen once. This record comes from a study of T cell responses to AZD1222 COVID-19 vaccine. General study points: Rises in breadth and depth of Spike-specific TCRs came after two AZD1222 doses. Seropositivity was recorded at baseline in only a handful of AZD1222 recipients.

The starting material was peripheral blood, obtained on day 0 of AZD1222 vaccination. V usage is TRBV7-9 and J usage is TRBJ2-1; D remains ambiguous. This clonotype was obtained from an adult in good health. The CDR3 reads CASSPRHNEQFF. The CDR3 nucleotides read TGTGCCAGCAGCCCCCGACACAATGAGCAGTTCTTC.